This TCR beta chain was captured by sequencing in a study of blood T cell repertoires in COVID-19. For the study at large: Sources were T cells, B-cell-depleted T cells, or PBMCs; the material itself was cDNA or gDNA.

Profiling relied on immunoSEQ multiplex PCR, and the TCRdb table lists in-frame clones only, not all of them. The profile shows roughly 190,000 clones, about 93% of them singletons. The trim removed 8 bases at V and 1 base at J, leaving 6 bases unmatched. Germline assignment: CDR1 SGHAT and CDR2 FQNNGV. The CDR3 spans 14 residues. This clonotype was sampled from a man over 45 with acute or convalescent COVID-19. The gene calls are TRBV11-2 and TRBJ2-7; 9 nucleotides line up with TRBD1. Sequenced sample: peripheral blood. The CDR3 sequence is CASGRDRVSYEQYF. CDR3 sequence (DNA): TGTGCCAGCGGCCGGGACAGGGTGTCCTACGAGCAGTACTTC.